The present TCR beta chain was sequenced within a study of tumor and adjacent non-tumor tissue in lung cancer. Germline V gene sequence: CDR1 SGHNT, CDR2 YENEEA. This CDR3 is built from 15 residues. Notes on this clonotype: The antigen is undetermined. One end of the junction does not line up with germline, which may come from a read error.

Study outcomes and limitations: TCR diversity was significantly greater in tumor than normal lung tissue. Normal lung showed higher cumulative top 100 clone frequency than tumor.

The library came from three nested PCR rounds adapted from ARM-PCR protocols. Via MiXCR, TCRdb re-called the multiplex PCR reads, giving one row per CDR3 protein. There are over 100,000 distinct CDR3 sequences in the sample; 62% occur only once, and 19% lies in the top ten. This sample's RNA came from whole unsorted tissue. This non-tumor lung sample came from over 3 cm beyond the tumor edge. This sequence originates from a man aged 55 to 70 with non-small cell lung cancer. The chain joins TRBV11-3 to TRBJ2-2, with TRBD2 matching 9 bases. The sample consisted of distant non-tumor lung tissue. CDR3 nucleotides: TGTGCTAGCAGCTTAGATTTGAGACTAGCGGCTGAGCTGTTGTTT. Amino acid sequence: CASSLDLRLAAELLF. Full variable domain (missing parts from reference TRBV11-3 and TRBJ2-2): EAGVVQSPRYKIIEKKQPVAFWCNPISGHNTLYWYLQNLGQGPELLIRYENEEAVDDSQLPKDRFSAERLKGVDSTLKIQPAELGDSAVYLCASSLDLRLAAELLFGEGSRLTVL.